This entry features one TCR beta chain sequence. This record belongs to a study of glioma-infiltrating T cells after dendritic cell vaccination. Germline V gene lookup returns CDR1 MNHNS and CDR2 SASEGT. The CDR3 covers 16 residues. Trimming took 2 bases from V and 1 from J, leaving 15 bases between them. Time point noted: after dendritic cell vaccination, including at tumor progression/relapse. This table comes from immunoSEQ multiplex PCR, and its TCRdb copy is limited to in-frame clones, with some not included. The sample contains approximately 85,000 clones, around 85% of which appear only once. Sequenced material: blood, taken after dendritic cell vaccination. This sequence originates from a human donor with glioblastoma. This rearrangement joins TRBV6-1 to TRBJ2-7; weak D call: TRBD1 (6 bases). The CDR3 sequence: CASSERGQGSSYEQYF. The CDR3 bases are TGTGCCAGCAGTGAACGAGGGCAGGGGAGTTCCTACGAGCAGTACTTC.